The 19 T cell receptor beta chains below come from one sample, sequenced in a study of shared clonotypes between healthy human individuals. This table comes from immunoSEQ multiplex PCR, and its TCRdb copy is limited to in-frame clones, with some not included. The sample consists of about 1.5 million clones, around 98% of them appearing once. The specimen sequenced was naive CD4+ T cells sorted from blood. Subset denoted: CD45RA+ positively selected. The receptor source for this set is a man between 25 and 39 years old in good health.

This clone has a single count. The chain joins TRBV7-7 to TRBJ2-5, with 9 positions matching TRBD2. The trim removed 2 bases at V and 5 bases at J, leaving 6 bases unmatched. The CDR3 sequence is 15 residues long. CDR1 and CDR2 (germline): SSHAT, FNYEAQ (reference sequence). The CDR3 here is CASSLLAGLLETQYF. Written as DNA, the CDR3 is TGTGCCAGCAGCTTACTAGCGGGATTGTTGGAGACCCAGTACTTC.

The chain uses TRBV11-2 and TRBJ1-5; D possibly corresponds to TRBD1 (5 bases). The CDR3 is 13 amino acids. The germline V gene encodes CDR1 SGHAT and CDR2 FQNNGV. The V end was cut by 4 bases, the J end by 11 bases, with 15 bases between. The CDR3 DNA reads as TGTGCCAGCAGCTCACGCGACAGCCTATCCCAGCATTTT. This translates into CASSSRDSLSQHF.

CDR3 residues: CASSESPRRGSNQPQHF. The CDR3 region has the DNA TGCGCCAGCAGTGAGTCGCCCCGGAGGGGAAGCAATCAGCCCCAGCATTTT. V is TRBV10-2 and J is TRBJ1-5; a possible D gene is TRBD1 (5 bases). The CDR3 totals 17 residues. The germline V and J ends were trimmed by 0 bases and 1 base, with 13 bases remaining between them. Germline V lookup: CDR1 WSHSY, CDR2 SAAADI.

The V and J genes are TRBV27 and TRBJ1-5; D gene unclear. Trimming took off 1 base at V and 5 bases at J, with 12 bases between the two ends. Germline-derived CDR1 and CDR2 are MNHEY and SMNVEV (reference sequence). This CDR3 has 15 residues. In nucleotides, the CDR3 is TGTGCCAGCAGTTTATTTGGATTCGGGTATCAGCCCCAGCATTTT. Translation: CASSLFGFGYQPQHF.

This chain joins TRBV9 and TRBJ2-1; 12 bases match TRBD1. The CDR3 consists of 15 residues. J gave up 9 bases and V 4 bases, and 8 bases lay outside the gene matches. CDR1 and CDR2 (germline): SGDLS, YYNGEE. CDR3 DNA sequence: TGTGCCAGCAGCTTCCGGGACAGGGGGCTCACTGAGCAGTTCTTC. Encoded protein: CASSFRDRGLTEQFF.

This chain connects TRBV5-1 to TRBJ2-2; no reliable D call. V lost 1 base to trimming and J lost 6 bases, with 7 bases between them. The germline V gene encodes CDR1 SGHRS and CDR2 YFSETQ. This CDR3 region has 13 residues. The CDR3: CASSLQSSGELFF. CDR3 DNA: TGCGCCAGCAGCTTGCAATCGTCCGGGGAGCTGTTTTTT.

The chain joins TRBV28 to TRBJ2-1, with 9 positions matching TRBD2. Losses at the gene ends were 2 bases for V and 10 bases for J; bases not matched to a gene: 6. Germline V CDR1 and CDR2: MDHEN, SYDVKM. The CDR3 is 14 residues long. The DNA of the CDR3 is TGTGCCAGCAGTTTAGGGGGTAGCGGGAGCGAGCAGTTCTTC. Translated: CASSLGGSGSEQFF.

As regards this clone: The sample contains more than one DNA sequence encoding this CDR3. The chain couples TRBV28 to TRBJ2-7; maybe TRBD1 (5 bases). There are 13 residues in the CDR3. The germline V and J ends were trimmed by 2 bases and 3 bases, with 8 bases remaining between them. Germline assignment: CDR1 MDHEN and CDR2 SYDVKM. The DNA for the CDR3 is TGTGCCAGCAGTTTACAGGGCTTCTACGAGCAGTACTTC. Translation: CASSLQGFYEQYF.

The chain uses TRBV29-1 and TRBJ1-3, with D perhaps TRBD1 (5 bases). The CDR3 loop spans 15 amino acids. Germline V CDR1 and CDR2: SQVTM, ANQGSEA. V was cut by 6 bases and J by 0 bases, with 15 bases left in between. As DNA, the CDR3 is TGCAGCGTACAGTACAGGACACGCTCTGGAAACACCATATATTTT. Translated, it gives CSVQYRTRSGNTIYF.

V gene TRBV5-1 combines with J gene TRBJ2-3; D not resolved. Trimming cost V 3 bases and J 0 bases, with 14 bases left between them. CDR3 length equals 16 residues. The germline V gene encodes CDR1 SGHRS and CDR2 YFSETQ. Here the CDR3 reads CASSSLSTTSTDTQYF. Here the CDR3 DNA reads TGCGCCAGCAGCTCTTTAAGTACTACTAGCACAGATACGCAGTATTTT.

This chain joins TRBV11-3 and TRBJ2-1; D tentatively reads TRBD1 or TRBD2 (6 bases each). Trimming removed 5 bases at V and 0 bases at J, with 14 bases between. The germline gives CDR1 SGHNT, CDR2 YENEEA. The CDR3 loop spans 16 amino acids. This chain's CDR3 is CASSPQKGGSYNEQFF. The CDR3 DNA follows: TGTGCCAGCAGCCCCCAAAAGGGGGGCTCCTACAATGAGCAGTTCTTC. Using reference TRBV11-3 and TRBJ2-1 for the parts outside the CDR3, the full variable domain is EAGVVQSPRYKIIEKKQPVAFWCNPISGHNTLYWYLQNLGQGPELLIRYENEEAVDDSQLPKDRFSAERLKGVDSTLKIQPAELGDSAVYLCASSPQKGGSYNEQFFGPGTRLTVL.

This clone is a singleton in its sample. V gene TRBV6-5 combines with J gene TRBJ2-1, with 9 positions matching TRBD2. Germline V gene sequence: CDR1 MNHEY, CDR2 SVGAGI. The junction had 2 bases not matched to a gene; V was cut back by 0 bases and J by 2 bases. The CDR3 length is 16 residues. CDR3 in amino acids: CASSYSSGRPYNEQFF. The DNA of the CDR3 is TGTGCCAGCAGTTACTCCAGCGGGAGGCCCTACAATGAGCAGTTCTTC.

This clone was picked up one time. The chain has TRBV10-1 and TRBJ2-2; D uncertain. Germline V gene lookup returns CDR1 WNHNN and CDR2 SYGVQD (reference sequence). The germline V and J ends were trimmed by 5 bases and 2 bases, with 6 bases remaining between them. The CDR3 runs 13 residues. The chain's CDR3 is CASSPVNTGELFF. The CDR3 DNA reads TGCGCCAGCAGTCCAGTAAACACCGGGGAGCTGTTTTTT.

The rearrangement uses TRBV7-3 and TRBJ2-3; tentatively, D is TRBD1 (6 bases). Per the germline V gene, CDR1 is SGHTA and CDR2 is FQGTGA. The CDR3 runs 15 residues. V was trimmed by 3 bases and J by 2 bases, leaving 12 bases between them. CDR3 loop: CASSFDGQNTDTQYF. The CDR3 DNA is TGTGCCAGCAGCTTCGACGGACAGAACACAGATACGCAGTATTTT. The complete variable domain, with remaining parts taken from reference TRBV7-3 and TRBJ2-3, reads GAGVSQTPSNKVTEKGKYVELRCDPISGHTALYWYRQSLGQGPEFLIYFQGTGAADDSGLPNDRFFAVRPEGSVSTLKIQRTERGDSAVYLCASSFDGQNTDTQYFGPGTRLTVL.

This clone was observed once. This chain joins TRBV9 and TRBJ2-3; TRBD2 might be the D (7 bases). Germline CDR1 is SGDLS and CDR2 is YYNGEE. V was shortened by 3 bases and J by 2 bases, with 16 bases between the two germline ends. This CDR3 comprises 16 residues. CDR3 nucleotide sequence: TGTGCCAGCAGCGAAAGAGGGGGGGTAATCACAGATACGCAGTATTTT. Translated: CASSERGGVITDTQYF.

Comment on this clone: At the DNA level, this CDR3 is encoded by other sequences in the same sample as well. This chain joins TRBV18 and TRBJ1-5; tentatively, D is TRBD1 (5 bases). V lost 3 bases, J lost 1 base, and 7 bases lay in between. The CDR3 length is 14 residues. Per germline, CDR1 KGHSH and CDR2 LQKENI. CDR3 in amino acids: CASSPGDSNQPQHF. DNA of the CDR3: TGTGCCAGCTCACCGGGGGACAGCAATCAGCCCCAGCATTTT.

The chain combines TRBV27 with TRBJ2-7; TRBD1 is a possible D gene (6 bases). This CDR3 spans 14 amino acids. V gave up 6 bases and J gave up 2 bases, with 14 bases separating them. The germline V gene encodes CDR1 MNHEY and CDR2 SMNVEV (reference sequence). The CDR3 DNA reads TGTGCCAGCAGACAGCAGGGGATTACCTACGAGCAGTACTTC. This encodes CASRQQGITYEQYF.

The CDR3 sequence: CASSTRGSGPEQYF. CDR3 DNA sequence: TGTGCCAGCAGCACCAGGGGGTCAGGGCCCGAGCAGTACTTC. The chain carries TRBV7-2 and TRBJ2-7, with TRBD1 matching 7 bases. CDR1 and CDR2 from the germline V gene are SGHTA and FQGNSA. This CDR3 has 14 residues. The ends lost 5 bases at V and 6 bases at J; junction bases unmatched: 10.

This rearrangement joins TRBV10-1 to TRBJ2-7, with a tentative D call TRBD2 (5 bases). CDR3 length equals 13 residues. From germline, CDR1 is WNHNN and CDR2 SYGVQD (reference sequence). V was trimmed by 5 bases and J by 0 bases, leaving 8 bases between them. The chain's CDR3 is CASSSGNSYEQYF. CDR3 in DNA: TGCGCCAGCAGTAGCGGAAACTCCTACGAGCAGTACTTC.